Shown below are 29 T cell receptor beta chains from a single sample sequenced in a study of T cell changes during pregnancy in multiple sclerosis. TCRdb's copy holds only in-frame clones and misses some; the assay was immunoSEQ multiplex PCR. Here the sample spans more than 55,000 clones, less than 95% being singletons. The material was peripheral blood, obtained in the third trimester of pregnancy. These receptors all come from a female donor in good health, enrolled as a control in a pregnancy study.

This clone has only one observation. The chain has TRBV4-1 and TRBJ2-2, with TRBD2 identical over 8 bases. V shed 4 bases and J 3 bases; nucleotides not matched to a gene: 13. Germline V CDR1 and CDR2: MGHRA, YSYEKL. The CDR3 extends over 18 amino acids. CDR3 in DNA: TGCGCCAGCAGCCCTCCCCCTGGACTAGCTGGATACACCGGGGAGCTGTTTTTT. Protein: CASSPPPGLAGYTGELFF.

In this sample, this clone turned up once. The rearrangement links TRBV6-6 to TRBJ2-2; D may be TRBD1 (5 bases). Between the trimmed V and J ends, which lost 2 bases and 6 bases, there was a span of 7 bases. The CDR3 is 13 amino acids. Germline V CDR1 and CDR2: MNHNY, SVGAGI (reference sequence). The CDR3 region is CASSYRGAGELFF. The CDR3 coding sequence is TGTGCCAGCAGTTACAGGGGTGCCGGGGAGCTGTTTTTT.

The chain has TRBV19 and TRBJ1-4, with a weak D call TRBD1 (5 bases). The V gene lost 7 bases and the J gene lost 2 bases, with 14 bases spanning the gap. Germline-derived CDR1 and CDR2 are LNHDA and SQIVND (reference sequence). This CDR3 contains 15 residues. The CDR3 DNA sequence: TGTGCCAGTATCCCCCGGGGGGGGACTAATGAAAAACTGTTTTTT. It yields the protein CASIPRGGTNEKLFF. Supplemented by reference TRBV19 and TRBJ1-4, the full variable domain reads DGGITQSPKYLFRKEGQNVTLSCEQNLNHDAMYWYRQDPGQGLRLIYYSQIVNDFQKGDIAEGYSVSREKKESFPLTVTSAQKNPTAFYLCASIPRGGTNEKLFFGSGTQLSVL.

The V and J genes are TRBV27 and TRBJ1-5, with a possible D match to TRBD1 (6 bases). This CDR3 is 14 amino acids long. Deletions cut 3 bases from V and 5 bases from J, with 11 bases between. The germline gives CDR1 MNHEY, CDR2 SMNVEV (reference sequence). CDR3 nucleotide sequence: TGTGCCAGCAGTTTCCGGGGGGCCGATCAGCCCCAGCATTTT. Its translation is CASSFRGADQPQHF.

This sequence joins TRBV5-1 and TRBJ2-3, with 9 bases that match TRBD2. There are 16 residues in the CDR3. The V segment lost 0 bases and the J segment 4 bases; nucleotides outside the gene matches: 6. Looked up from germline, CDR1 is SGHRS and CDR2 is YFSETQ. CDR3 bases: TGCGCCAGCAGCTTGGCCTTAGCGGGAGAGGCAGATACGCAGTATTTT. Its translation: CASSLALAGEADTQYF. The entire variable domain, with the rest obtained from reference TRBV5-1 and TRBJ2-3, is as follows: KAGVTQTPRYLIKTRGQQVTLSCSPISGHRSVSWYQQTPGQGLQFLFEYFSETQRNKGNFPGRFSGRQFSNSRSEMNVSTLELGDSALYLCASSLALAGEADTQYFGPGTRLTVL.

The chain uses TRBV27 and TRBJ2-3, with 8 bases matching TRBD1. The CDR3 runs to 14 residues. Germline CDR1 MNHEY, CDR2 SMNVEV (reference sequence). The junction had 3 bases not matched to a gene; V was cut back by 7 bases and J by 0 bases. The CDR3 loop reads CASTTGASTDTQYF. CDR3 nucleotide sequence: TGTGCCAGCACGACAGGGGCTAGCACAGATACGCAGTATTTT.

V gene TRBV9 combines with J gene TRBJ2-7; D call uncertain. The V gene lost 0 bases and the J gene lost 2 bases, with 9 bases spanning the gap. CDR1 and CDR2 from the germline V gene are SGDLS and YYNGEE. The CDR3 sequence is 14 residues long. CDR3 sequence reads: CASSVEQFAYEQYF. The CDR3 DNA reads as TGTGCCAGCAGCGTAGAACAGTTTGCCTACGAGCAGTACTTC.

This chain uses TRBV6-4 with TRBJ2-2; 10 bases agree with TRBD1. V dropped 3 bases and J dropped 3; count of bases not matched to a gene: 1. Germline V gene lookup returns CDR1 MRHNA and CDR2 SNTAGT. CDR3 size: 15 residues. CDR3 sequence (DNA): TGTGCCAGCAGTGAAGGACAGGGGGACACCGGGGAGCTGTTTTTT. Amino acids: CASSEGQGDTGELFF.

The V and J genes are TRBV18 and TRBJ2-1; tentative D call: TRBD2 (6 bases). The germline CDR1 and CDR2 sequences are KGHSH and LQKENI. The germline V and J ends were trimmed by 4 bases and 4 bases, with 14 bases remaining between them. The CDR3 runs to 15 residues. CDR3 residues: CASSHGSGQYNEQFF. CDR3 bases: TGTGCCAGCTCACACGGGAGCGGGCAATACAATGAGCAGTTCTTC. Supplemented by reference TRBV18 and TRBJ2-1, the full variable domain reads NAGVMQNPRHLVRRRGQEARLRCSPMKGHSHVYWYRQLPEEGLKFMVYLQKENIIDESGMPKERFSAEFPKEGPSILRIQQVVRGDSAAYFCASSHGSGQYNEQFFGPGTRLTVL.

The chain carries TRBV11-3 and TRBJ2-7, with TRBD1 matching 8 bases. This CDR3 is 16 amino acids long. The germline CDR1 and CDR2 sequences are SGHNT and YENEEA. Losses at the gene ends were 6 bases for V and 2 bases for J; bases not matched to a gene: 12. The CDR3 protein is CASRPTRGTGAYEQYF. The CDR3, as DNA: TGTGCCAGCAGACCAACCCGCGGGACAGGAGCCTACGAGCAGTACTTC.

V usage is TRBV4-3 and J usage is TRBJ2-3; D is perhaps TRBD1 (6 bases). V lost 0 bases and J lost 4, with 14 bases in between. The CDR3 spans 16 residues. Germline CDR1 and CDR2: LGHNA and YSLEER. The DNA for the CDR3 is TGCGCCAGCAGCCAAGAGGGGCGCAGGGGAGCAGATACGCAGTATTTT. Encoded protein: CASSQEGRRGADTQYF.

The J gene is TRBJ1-2, the V gene TRBV6-5; possible D gene TRBD1, 5 bases. The CDR3 is 13 amino acids. Per the germline V gene, CDR1 is MNHEY and CDR2 is SVGAGI. With 6 bases removed from V and 7 bases from J, the gap between germline ends came to 15 bases. The CDR3 DNA reads TGTGCCAGCAGACCGGACACCTCCGGTGGCTACACCTTC. Protein sequence: CASRPDTSGGYTF.

This clone was observed a few times. The chain links TRBV19 to TRBJ1-2, with 8 bases identical to TRBD1. The CDR3 length is 12 residues. V lost 8 bases, J lost 7 bases, and 6 bases stayed unmatched. Looked up from germline, CDR1 is LNHDA and CDR2 is SQIVND (reference sequence). In DNA form, the CDR3 reads TGTGCCAGTGGTTCAGGGGGCAGTGGCTACACCTTC. It is translated as CASGSGGSGYTF.

V gene TRBV9 combines with J gene TRBJ2-3; D gene ambiguous. The germline gives CDR1 SGDLS, CDR2 YYNGEE. V lost 1 base, J lost 0 bases, and 9 bases lay in between. CDR3 size: 15 residues. CDR3 bases: TGTGCCAGCAGCGTACAGGCCCCTAGCACAGATACGCAGTATTTT. Protein: CASSVQAPSTDTQYF.

The chain has TRBV9 and TRBJ1-2; TRBD1 aligns across 9 bases. The V gene end was trimmed by 3 bases and the J gene end by 7 bases; junction bases not matched to a gene: 10. Germline V gene lookup returns CDR1 SGDLS and CDR2 YYNGEE. CDR3 length: 15 amino acids. This chain's CDR3 is CASSALGQGAAGYTF. CDR3 nucleotides: TGTGCCAGCAGCGCCCTGGGACAGGGAGCTGCTGGCTACACCTTC.

The rearrangement joins TRBV30 to TRBJ2-1, with a tentative D call TRBD2 (6 bases). Trimming pared 1 base from V and 9 bases from J, leaving 19 bases between. The CDR3 sequence is 15 residues long. Germline V gene sequence: CDR1 GTSNPN, CDR2 SVGIG (reference sequence). The CDR3 nucleotides read TGTGCCTGGAGTGCGGCTAGCAGGAGGGGTGGTGAGCAGTTCTTC. Encoded protein: CAWSAASRRGGEQFF.

The chain has TRBV2 and TRBJ2-1, with 8 bases aligning to TRBD2. The CDR3 has 17 amino acids. V was pared by 4 bases and J by 0 bases, with 8 bases of the junction left unmatched. Germline V gene lookup returns CDR1 SNHLY and CDR2 FYNNEI. CDR3 residues: CASSAAGGVPSYNEQFF. CDR3 in DNA: TGTGCCAGCAGTGCGGCGGGAGGCGTTCCCTCCTACAATGAGCAGTTCTTC.

The J gene is TRBJ1-1, the V gene TRBV19; 7 bases map to TRBD1. Trimming cost V 7 bases and J 0 bases; bases outside gene matches: 8. This CDR3 comprises 15 residues. Per germline, CDR1 LNHDA and CDR2 SQIVND (reference sequence). As DNA, the CDR3 is TGTGCCAGTACTGTGGGACAGACCCTGAACACTGAAGCTTTCTTT. This sequence encodes CASTVGQTLNTEAFF.

This clone was counted only a few times. V and J are TRBV19 and TRBJ1-1; TRBD1 might be the D (6 bases). Germline loops: CDR1 LNHDA, CDR2 SQIVND (reference sequence). Trimming cost V 4 bases and J 3 bases, with 9 bases left between them. The CDR3 loop spans 13 amino acids. The CDR3 reads CASSTTGHTEAFF. CDR3 DNA: TGTGCCAGTAGTACGACAGGCCACACTGAAGCTTTCTTT.

The chain recombines TRBV5-1 with TRBJ2-7, with 8 bases identical to TRBD2. The germline V gene has CDR1 SGHRS and CDR2 YFSETQ. Losses at the gene ends were 4 bases for V and 7 bases for J; bases not matched to a gene: 16. The CDR3 extends over 16 amino acids. The CDR3 DNA reads TGCGCCAGCAGCCTTAATACGGCGGGACTAGTTGATGAGCAGTACTTC. Translated: CASSLNTAGLVDEQYF.

V is TRBV2 and J is TRBJ1-5; D is uncertain. The CDR3 length is 14 residues. Trimming stripped 6 bases from V and 2 bases from J, with 11 bases between. The germline gives CDR1 SNHLY, CDR2 FYNNEI. The DNA for the CDR3 is TGTGCCAGCAGCAAAGACACGGGCAATCAGCCCCAGCATTTT. Its translation is CASSKDTGNQPQHF.

CDR3 sequence (DNA): TGTGCCAGCAGTTCCTCGACAGGGCCCCGCACAGATACGCAGTATTTT. It specifies CASSSSTGPRTDTQYF. This rearrangement joins TRBV27 to TRBJ2-3; 7 bases are shared with TRBD1. With 4 bases clipped from V and 1 base from J, the junction kept 8 bases outside the gene matches. CDR1 is MNHEY, CDR2 SMNVEV, per germline (reference sequence). This CDR3 region has 16 residues.

The rearrangement links TRBV10-3 to TRBJ1-1; the match to TRBD1 covers 8 bases. V lost 3 bases to trimming and J lost 3 bases; unmatched junction nucleotides: 3. Germline V gene sequence: CDR1 ENHRY, CDR2 SYGVKD. The CDR3 sequence is 14 residues long. The DNA for the CDR3 is TGTGCCATCAGTGATACAGGGGGAGACACTGAAGCTTTCTTT. Translating gives CAISDTGGDTEAFF.

The rearrangement joins TRBV5-1 to TRBJ1-5, with TRBD1 matching over 9 bases. V was pared by 0 bases and J by 0 bases, with 7 bases of the junction left unmatched. Germline lookup yields CDR1 SGHRS and CDR2 YFSETQ. This CDR3 spans 18 amino acids. The CDR3 DNA is TGCGCCAGCAGCTTGGGGGACAGGGAGTTGACTAGCAATCAGCCCCAGCATTTT. Residues: CASSLGDRELTSNQPQHF.

This clone was observed a single time. The chain recombines TRBV27 with TRBJ1-5, with D possibly TRBD1 on 6 matching bases. Between the trimmed V and J ends, which lost 10 bases and 2 bases, there was a span of 15 bases. Germline V gene lookup returns CDR1 MNHEY and CDR2 SMNVEV (reference sequence). The CDR3 has 14 amino acids. The chain's CDR3 is CATKGGSGNQPQHF. Written as DNA, the CDR3 is TGTGCCACCAAGGGGGGGTCGGGCAATCAGCCCCAGCATTTT.

The table lists this clone with a few counts. The chain is built from TRBV18 and TRBJ2-3, with 8 bases fitting TRBD1. V was clipped by 3 bases and J by 5 bases; unmatched bases: 4. Germline V lookup: CDR1 KGHSH, CDR2 LQKENI. The CDR3 sequence is 14 residues long. The CDR3 DNA sequence: TGTGCCAGCTCACCCTCCACAGGGGGAGATACGCAGTATTTT. Protein sequence: CASSPSTGGDTQYF.

This clone was observed once. The gene calls are TRBV29-1 and TRBJ2-1; 16 bases agree with TRBD2. CDR1 and CDR2 from the germline V gene are SQVTM and ANQGSEA. With 6 bases clipped from V and 4 bases from J, the junction kept 9 bases outside the gene matches. The CDR3 has 17 amino acids. The CDR3 here is CSVSPGTSGRVYNEQFF. As DNA, the CDR3 is TGCAGCGTAAGTCCCGGGACTAGCGGGAGGGTTTACAATGAGCAGTTCTTC.

The chain links TRBV9 to TRBJ1-6; 8 positions agree with TRBD1. From germline, CDR1 is SGDLS and CDR2 YYNGEE. The CDR3 has 16 residues. Trimming removed 2 bases from V and 5 bases from J; junction bases left unmatched: 6. The CDR3 nucleotides are TGTGCCAGCAGCGTGAAGACAGGGGCAAATAATTCACCCCTCCACTTT. It encodes CASSVKTGANNSPLHF.

The rearrangement uses TRBV9 and TRBJ2-5, with 7 bases identical to TRBD1. The germline CDR1 and CDR2 sequences are SGDLS and YYNGEE. The CDR3 sequence is 13 residues long. Germline trimming cut 4 bases from V and 5 bases from J; bases unmatched to any gene: 5. CDR3 nucleotide sequence: TGTGCCAGCAGCCCCGACAGGGTTGAGACCCAGTACTTC. Amino acids: CASSPDRVETQYF.